These 25 T cell receptor beta chains were sequenced from one sample in a study of blood T cell repertoires in COVID-19. The table came from immunoSEQ multiplex PCR; TCRdb's copy has only in-frame clones and leaves some out. Among roughly 140,000 clones listed, 70% to 90% were seen once. Sequenced sample: peripheral blood. These receptors came from a woman aged 55-69 years with COVID-19, enrolled during active disease.

The V gene is TRBV18, the J gene TRBJ2-7; D not resolved. The CDR3 runs 13 residues. Trimming cost V 3 bases and J 3 bases, with 9 bases left between them. Germline CDR1 is KGHSH and CDR2 is LQKENI. The CDR3: CASSPVRGYEQYF. The CDR3 DNA sequence: TGTGCCAGCTCACCTGTCCGAGGCTACGAGCAGTACTTC.

The rearrangement links TRBV18 to TRBJ1-4; no clear D. V gave up 3 bases and J gave up 5 bases, with 7 bases separating them. Per the germline V gene, CDR1 is KGHSH and CDR2 is LQKENI. This CDR3 spans 13 amino acids. The CDR3 loop is CASSPGGNEKLFF. CDR3 DNA: TGTGCCAGCTCACCGGGCGGGAATGAAAAACTGTTTTTT.

This sequence joins TRBV9 and TRBJ2-1; unclear D gene. This CDR3 comprises 14 residues. V was clipped by 4 bases and J by 5 bases, with 13 bases between them. CDR1 SGDLS and CDR2 YYNGEE come from the germline V gene. CDR3 DNA sequence: TGTGCCAGCAGCCAAGGTGGCGGCCACAATGAGCAGTTCTTC. It codes for CASSQGGGHNEQFF.

V and J are TRBV6-5 and TRBJ2-3, with 12 nucleotides matching TRBD2. The length of the CDR3 is 15 residues. The J segment lost 4 bases and the V segment lost 6 bases, leaving 5 bases of the junction unmatched. Germline assignment: CDR1 MNHEY and CDR2 SVGAGI. The CDR3 sequence is CASRALAGGPDTQYF. CDR3 nucleotide sequence: TGTGCCAGCAGGGCACTAGCGGGGGGCCCAGATACGCAGTATTTT.

This clone was seen a handful of times. This chain links TRBV7-3 with TRBJ1-2; a weak D match, TRBD1 (6 bases). Germline V CDR1 and CDR2: SGHTA, FQGTGA. V lost 5 bases and J 2 bases, leaving 15 bases between the germline ends. This CDR3 is 15 amino acids long. The CDR3 sequence: CASSLGQHSNYGYTF. The CDR3 nucleotides are TGTGCCAGCAGCCTAGGACAGCATTCGAACTATGGCTACACCTTC.

V gene TRBV13 combines with J gene TRBJ1-1; weak D call: TRBD1 (6 bases). The CDR3 length is 15 residues. Per germline, CDR1 PRHDT and CDR2 FYEKMQ (reference sequence). Trimming stripped 2 bases from V and 0 bases from J, with 10 bases between. The CDR3 region is CASSLTGYMNTEAFF. As DNA, the CDR3 is TGTGCCAGCAGCTTAACAGGGTACATGAACACTGAAGCTTTCTTT.

The sample holds one count of this clone. This chain uses TRBV20-1 with TRBJ2-5; TRBD2 aligns across 7 bases. The CDR3 spans 14 residues. Per germline, CDR1 DFQATT and CDR2 SNEGSKA (reference sequence). The trim removed 3 bases at V and 3 bases at J, leaving 7 bases unmatched. This CDR3 is CSASNPLAEETQYF. The CDR3 nucleotides read TGCAGTGCTAGTAACCCCCTAGCGGAAGAGACCCAGTACTTC.

This chain connects TRBV7-8 to TRBJ2-1; TRBD2 matches at 9 bases. CDR1 is SGHVS and CDR2 is FQNEAQ in the germline V gene. The V segment lost 1 base and the J segment 6 bases; nucleotides outside the gene matches: 4. This CDR3 is built from 15 residues. The CDR3 reads CASSLVGLASNEQFF. The DNA of the CDR3 is TGTGCCAGCAGCTTAGTGGGACTAGCCTCCAATGAGCAGTTCTTC.

The chain employs TRBV18 and TRBJ2-7; 8 bases line up with TRBD1. Germline CDR1 reads KGHSH; CDR2 reads LQKENI. J gave up 4 bases and V 5 bases, and 4 bases lay outside the gene matches. The CDR3 has 13 residues. The DNA for the CDR3 is TGTGCCAGCTCAGCGGGACAGGATTACGAGCAGTACTTC. As protein: CASSAGQDYEQYF.

V usage is TRBV2 and J usage is TRBJ1-2; D is unresolved. The length of the CDR3 is 14 residues. CDR1 and CDR2 (germline): SNHLY, FYNNEI. Trimming pared 3 bases from V and 4 bases from J, leaving 12 bases between. The CDR3 protein is CASSDLKIGYGYTF. CDR3 DNA: TGTGCCAGCAGTGATTTAAAAATCGGCTATGGCTACACCTTC.

The chain has TRBV6-5 and TRBJ1-1, with 7 bases identical to TRBD1. V shed 4 bases, J shed 7 bases, and the junction held 12 bases outside the gene matches. The germline CDR1 and CDR2 sequences are MNHEY and SVGAGI. The CDR3 contains 15 residues. CDR3 region: CASSFQTGPGGEAFF. The CDR3 DNA reads TGTGCCAGCAGTTTCCAGACAGGGCCGGGTGGTGAAGCTTTCTTT.

The chain employs TRBV10-1 and TRBJ2-1, with TRBD2 identical over 10 bases. The germline CDR1 and CDR2 sequences are WNHNN and SYGVQD (reference sequence). The CDR3 contains 17 residues. The V gene end was trimmed by 0 bases and the J gene end by 7 bases; junction bases not matched to a gene: 9. CDR3 protein: CASSESKAGGLGNEQFF. For the CDR3, the DNA is TGCGCCAGCAGTGAGTCGAAAGCGGGGGGGCTGGGGAATGAGCAGTTCTTC.

The chain has TRBV5-4 and TRBJ2-3, with 10 positions matching TRBD2. Trimming removed 10 bases from V and 0 bases from J; junction bases left unmatched: 2. The germline gives CDR1 SGHNT, CDR2 YYREEE (reference sequence). The CDR3 sequence is 13 residues long. This CDR3 is CAGLADSTDTQYF. The CDR3 bases are TGTGCCGGACTAGCGGATAGCACAGATACGCAGTATTTT.

This clone was detected only once. The V call is TRBV27, the J call TRBJ2-5, with unresolved D. From germline, CDR1 is MNHEY and CDR2 SMNVEV (reference sequence). The V gene lost 5 bases and the J gene lost 0 bases, with 10 bases spanning the gap. The CDR3 sequence is 14 residues long. In DNA, the CDR3 is TGTGCCAGCAGTCGCGGCAGCTACCAAGAGACCCAGTACTTC. This encodes CASSRGSYQETQYF.

J is TRBJ1-5 and V is TRBV19; TRBD1 agrees at 10 bases. With 2 bases clipped from V and 3 bases from J, the junction kept 13 bases outside the gene matches. The germline V gene has CDR1 LNHDA and CDR2 SQIVND (reference sequence). The CDR3 contains 19 residues. The CDR3 loop is CASSIKGTGEARNNQPQHF. CDR3 sequence (DNA): TGTGCCAGTAGTATAAAGGGGACAGGGGAGGCGAGAAACAATCAGCCCCAGCATTTT.

Worth noting for this clone: The same CDR3 can be traced to other DNA sequences in this sample. This chain connects TRBV9 to TRBJ1-1; no definite D call. V shed 0 bases and J shed 0 bases, with 9 bases lying between them. The CDR3 sequence is 15 residues long. The germline V gene has CDR1 SGDLS and CDR2 YYNGEE. CDR3 nucleotide sequence: TGTGCCAGCAGCGTAGGAGGTTTTATGAACACTGAAGCTTTCTTT. Translation gives CASSVGGFMNTEAFF.

The rearrangement links TRBV7-2 to TRBJ2-1; 8 bases agree with TRBD2. This CDR3 comprises 15 residues. From germline, CDR1 is SGHTA and CDR2 FQGNSA. V trimming: 4 bases; J trimming: 4 bases; junction bases outside the gene matches: 6. The chain's CDR3 is CASSSSGGGYNEQFF. The CDR3 bases are TGTGCCAGCAGCTCCTCGGGGGGGGGATACAATGAGCAGTTCTTC.

CDR3 bases: TGTGCCAGCAGCCTCCTTAGCCAGAACACTGAAGCTTTCTTT. It encodes CASSLLSQNTEAFF. The chain links TRBV7-9 to TRBJ1-1; D is unclear. Germline-derived CDR1 and CDR2 are SEHNR and FQNEAQ (reference sequence). V was trimmed by 5 bases and J by 1 base, leaving 11 bases between them. This CDR3 contains 14 residues.

This sequence joins TRBV29-1 and TRBJ1-1; D unresolved. Germline V gene lookup returns CDR1 SQVTM and CDR2 ANQGSEA. CDR3 length: 13 amino acids. Trimming stripped 7 bases from V and 4 bases from J, with 16 bases between. The CDR3 is CSGRLWAGTEAFF. CDR3 in DNA: TGCAGCGGCCGTCTCTGGGCGGGCACTGAAGCTTTCTTT.

V is TRBV6-5 and J is TRBJ2-7; TRBD2 matches 7 bases. CDR1 is MNHEY and CDR2 is SVGAGI in the germline V gene. The length of the CDR3 is 14 residues. With V trimmed by 7 bases and J by 6 bases, 12 bases remained unmatched. CDR3 sequence reads: CASTQPSGDGEQYF. The CDR3 DNA reads TGTGCCAGCACCCAACCCAGCGGGGACGGCGAGCAGTACTTC.

This clone was found a few times. CDR3 region: CASSLAPGLYNEQFF. The CDR3 region has the DNA TGTGCCAGCAGCTTAGCCCCGGGACTGTACAATGAGCAGTTCTTC. V and J are TRBV7-9 and TRBJ2-1, with D possibly TRBD2 on 6 matching bases. Trimming took off 0 bases at V and 4 bases at J, with 10 bases between the two ends. This CDR3 is 15 amino acids long. Germline values: CDR1 SEHNR, CDR2 FQNEAQ (reference sequence).

The V call is TRBV11-2, the J call TRBJ1-1; D remains ambiguous. From germline, CDR1 is SGHAT and CDR2 FQNNGV. This CDR3 is built from 11 residues. V shed 2 bases and J shed 5 bases, with 3 bases lying between them. The CDR3 loop is CASSLTTEAFF. CDR3 bases: TGTGCCAGCAGCTTAACAACTGAAGCTTTCTTT.

J is TRBJ2-1 and V is TRBV6-5, with D possibly matching TRBD2 (6 bases). V shed 4 bases and J shed 15 bases, with 19 bases lying between them. Germline V gene sequence: CDR1 MNHEY, CDR2 SVGAGI. The CDR3 spans 13 residues. CDR3 region: CASSLPPGTQPFF. The DNA for the CDR3 is TGTGCCAGCAGTTTACCTCCTGGGACTCAGCCGTTCTTC.

This rearrangement joins TRBV7-6 to TRBJ1-3; 7 positions agree with TRBD1. The germline gives CDR1 SGHVS, CDR2 FNYEAQ. This CDR3 comprises 16 residues. V lost 6 bases to trimming and J lost 0 bases; unmatched junction nucleotides: 8. The CDR3 loop is CASSLGQSLSGNTIYF. The CDR3 bases are TGTGCCAGCAGTTTGGGACAGTCCCTCTCTGGAAACACCATATATTTT. The full variable domain, with the rest looked up from reference TRBV7-6 and TRBJ1-3, is GAGVSQSPRYKVTKRGQDVALRCDPISGHVSLYWYRQALGQGPEFLTYFNYEAQQDKSGLPNDRFSAERPEGSISTLTIQRTEQRDSAMYRCASSLGQSLSGNTIYFGEGSWLTVV.

The chain links TRBV2 to TRBJ2-2; TRBD2 aligns across 13 bases. Germline V gene data show CDR1 as SNHLY and CDR2 as FYNNEI. Trimming at V came to 4 bases and at J to 6 bases, leaving 2 bases not matched to a gene. CDR3 length: 15 amino acids. This CDR3 reads CASSGTSGGSGELFF. The CDR3 DNA is TGTGCCAGCAGTGGGACTAGCGGGGGTTCCGGGGAGCTGTTTTTT.